These T cell receptor beta chains were read from a single sample in a study of monozygotic twins with inflammatory bowel disease. Reanalyzing the 5' RACE reads, TCRdb keeps one entry per CDR3 protein, without DNA. This table holds about 450,000 distinct CDR3 sequences. The specimen was blood. Receptors originate from a human donor with ulcerative colitis or Crohn's disease, or a healthy co-twin of an affected twin (not recorded which). Both conserved end residues are part of each CDR3.

cdr3_length j_call v_call cdr3_aa
17 TRBJ2-1 TRBV5-1 CASNPAGGPSSYNEQFF
15 TRBJ2-5 TRBV18 CASSPPDGSFETQYF
16 TRBJ2-2 TRBV4-1 CASSQGAYARTGELFF
17 TRBJ2-1 TRBV9 CASSVGTGPSSYNEQFF
14 TRBJ2-1 TRBV3-1 CASSQAALGGEQFF
14 TRBJ1-6 TRBV7-8 CASSLERNTSPLHF
21 TRBJ2-3 TRBV12-3/TRBV12-4 CASSLARWDSGRTGSTDTQYF
11 TRBJ2-4 TRBV19 CASSEINIQYF
13 TRBJ1-4 TRBV5-1 CASSLQEDEKLFF
15 TRBJ2-1 TRBV20-1 CSAPPVVSPYNEQFF
14 TRBJ1-1 TRBV18 CASSPETGPTEAFF
15 TRBJ1-1 TRBV4-2 CASSQEPRANTEAFF
16 TRBJ1-4 TRBV3-1 CASSSRLRGGNEKLFF
13 TRBJ2-1 TRBV6-5 CASSTRTSGSPFF
15 TRBJ2-7 TRBV28 CASSFLPGASYEQYF
15 TRBJ1-3 TRBV28 CASRPQGASGNTIYF
13 TRBJ1-5 TRBV19 CASGGTGDQPQHF
14 TRBJ1-6 TRBV7-9 CASSLSTYNSPLHF
15 TRBJ2-7 TRBV7-9 CASSRDRMTSYEQYF
12 TRBJ1-3 TRBV20-1 CSASPAANTIYF
12 TRBJ2-2 TRBV13 CASSLIPGELFF
13 TRBJ2-2 TRBV7-2 CASSLAGGRELFF
15 TRBJ2-5 TRBV6-5 CASSQGSLVRETQYF
14 TRBJ2-7 TRBV3-1 CASTPGTSRYEQYF
13 TRBJ2-6 TRBV6-2/TRBV6-3 CASQGAGANVLTF
14 TRBJ2-7 TRBV7-2 CASSLVRGGSEQYF
14 TRBJ2-7 TRBV3-1 CASSYLAGGFEQYF
17 TRBJ2-4 TRBV20-1 CSATLRTSGIEENIQYF
15 TRBJ2-1 TRBV10-3 CAISEAGSRNNEQFF
15 TRBJ2-7 TRBV11-2 CASSQSDPGSYEQYF
16 TRBJ2-7 TRBV7-9 CASSFSPGQASYEQYF
15 TRBJ2-1 TRBV6-2/TRBV6-3 CASSYLPSGYNEQFF
14 TRBJ1-6 TRBV6-1 CASSDRWKNSPLHF
13 TRBJ1-4 TRBV20-1 CSAPITTNEKLFF
11 TRBJ1-2 TRBV20-1 CSASKVHGYTF
15 TRBJ2-1 TRBV9 CASSVAGTSTNEQFF
16 TRBJ1-5 TRBV5-1 CASSLGVQGSAQPQHF
16 TRBJ2-1 TRBV29-1 CSVEAGTITTYNEQFF
16 TRBJ1-5 TRBV7-9 CASSLWTGGKDQPQHF
13 TRBJ2-7 TRBV29-1 CSVYAEGGWEQYF